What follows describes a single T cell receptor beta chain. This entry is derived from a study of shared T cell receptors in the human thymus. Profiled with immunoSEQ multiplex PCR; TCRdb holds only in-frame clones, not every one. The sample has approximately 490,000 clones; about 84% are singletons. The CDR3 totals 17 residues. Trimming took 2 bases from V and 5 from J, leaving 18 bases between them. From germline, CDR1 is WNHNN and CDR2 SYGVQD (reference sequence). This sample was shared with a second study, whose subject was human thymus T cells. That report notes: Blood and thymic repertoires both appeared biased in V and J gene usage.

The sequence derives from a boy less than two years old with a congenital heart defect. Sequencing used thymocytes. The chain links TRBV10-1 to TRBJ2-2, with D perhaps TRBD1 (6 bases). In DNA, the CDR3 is TGCGCCAGCAGTGAGGGAGCAGGGGTGTGGAGGACCGGGGAGCTGTTTTTT. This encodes CASSEGAGVWRTGELFF.